This T cell receptor (beta chain) was sequenced during a study of response to subunit inactivated influenza vaccine. Points from the study as a whole: Authors suggested few new T cells are recruited by each seasonal influenza vaccination.

As to this clonotype: The antigen remains undetermined.

MiXCR was run by TCRdb on the RT-PCR reads, yielding one entry per CDR3 protein. The profile shows 400,000 to 550,000 distinct CDR3 sequences, roughly 25% of them singletons. Germline CDR1 and CDR2: MNHEY and SVGAGI. Trimming cost V 6 bases and J 8 bases; bases outside gene matches: 7. The CDR3 is 14 amino acids. The sequencing used CD4+ T cells sorted from PBMCs, collected more than 4 days after vaccination. The TCR comes from a man aged 45-65 years who received an inactivated influenza vaccine. The chain couples TRBV6-5 to TRBJ1-2; 12 bases map to TRBD1. In DNA form, the CDR3 reads TGTGCCAGCAGGCAGGGGACAGGGGGCGCAGGCTACACCTTC. Amino acid sequence: CASRQGTGGAGYTF.